The T cell receptor beta chain under discussion was sequenced for a study of cytomegalovirus exposure and HLA in healthy donors (dated by TCRdb to the late 2010s). A note on the overall study: An earlier analysis of several hundred of the donors reported more than 250 Gb of sequence data and 100 million to 130 million unique TCR beta sequences from some 180 million T cells. An early release covering approximately 600 HLA-typed donors comprised about 290 gigabases of sequencing data and around 86 million unique TCR sequences. Of the roughly 400 genotyped donors, around 81% fell in the genetic ancestry cluster associated with self-reported Caucasian donors. The study aimed to test whether cataloging public T cell receptors could reveal signatures of past pathogen exposure. The study profiled the T cell repertoires of 500 to 800 subjects by immunosequencing and related them to cytomegalovirus serostatus. In addition to the first cohort of 650 to 750 subjects, a separate validation cohort of some 120 different subjects was used. The study combined high-throughput TCR immunosequencing, statistical association of individual TCRs with disease status, and machine learning to predict cytomegalovirus infection status. A later analysis re-examined previously published TCR beta repertoires from more than 650 donors and added high-resolution HLA genotyping to investigate patterns of TCR occurrence. Rather than drawing on any new phenotypic data, the later analysis identified candidate immune exposures from TCR beta sequences and the way those sequences occurred across donors. An earlier analysis of 587 of the donors used high-throughput TCR beta sequencing to judge whether each TCR beta V gene segment behaved as functional or pseudogenic. Donor age, sex, ethnicity and CMV serostatus were compiled together with the repertoire data. A later genetic analysis took genome-wide SNP genotypes for about 65% of the 666 donors and used that subset as a discovery cohort. Every discovery cohort repertoire had been produced on one sequencing platform. Class I and class II HLA loci were covered by the typing at four-digit resolution. Typing coverage varied by locus: roughly 629-630 donors for A, B, C, DRB1 and DQB1; approximately 520 for DQA1; more than 600 for DPA1; around 450 for DPB1. About five DR-DQ haplotypes were treated as single units for association and clustering because of strong linkage in the cohort. Among some 400 genotyped donors of the cohort, an average of around 240,000 unique TCR beta nucleotide sequences was sequenced per donor, of which about 19% were non-productive.

As regards this clone: Its target antigen remains unknown. No qualities accompany the bases; no much larger clone lies one base away.

The cohort comprised some 700 healthy bone marrow donors. At the time of sampling, all cohort members were nominally healthy, though unrecorded immune exposures were likely present. The donor was CMV seropositive and was included in the group of 250 to 350 seropositive cohort members. Each donor provided a peripheral blood sample, and peripheral blood mononuclear cells were used for TCR beta sequencing. The Qiagen DNeasy Blood Extraction Kit was used to extract genomic DNA from the blood cell samples. The investigation overall reported the following: In this cohort, only TCR beta chains were sequenced, and detectable features were limited by the absence of alpha or paired-chain data. In a later analysis, several top co-occurrence clusters were reported to appear linked to parvovirus B19, influenza, CMV and Epstein-Barr virus. In an earlier analysis of 500 to 650 of the donors, most TCR beta V segments appeared in productive rearrangements about 87% or about 30% of the time, broadly matching IMGT annotations. CMV serostatus was the only immune exposure information available for the cohort. It was suggested by the authors that the approach could potentially be generalized to other disease states and immunological phenotypes. Linkage disequilibrium might explain the correlated functional status among segregating V segments, but an unknown experimental factor could not be excluded. Because HLA typing was missing for some donors at each locus, association tests included only the typed subset. A further reported finding was that TCR beta sequences accurately predicted the HLA-A and HLA-B alleles for most subjects in the first cohort. When HLA alleles, especially DR and DQ, strongly co-occurred, TCR associations were difficult to assign to individual alleles. Across donors, most TCR sequences were observed very rarely, whereas some public TCRs were present in many individuals. A later analysis found that TCR association rates varied across HLA loci, with DRB1 alleles showing the most associated TCRs and HLA-C alleles the fewest. Some IMGT-functional V segments, including TRBV6-2 and TRBV6-3, could not be told apart with the 87-base-pair reads, so those segments were excluded. The classifier was reported to diagnose cytomegalovirus status with high specificity and sensitivity in both the original and validation cohorts. According to a later analysis, most CMV-associated TCR beta chains appeared to be HLA-restricted, and the HLA associations seemed to be driven largely by CMV exposure. An association between a missense DCLRE1C variant and V-gene and J-gene trimming of TCR beta chains was found in a later genetic analysis and replicated in an independent cohort. In a later analysis, HLA-associated TCR beta chains were found to be more clonally expanded and to have lower generation probabilities than equally common non-associated chains. In the study, around 150 TCR beta chains were listed as associated with cytomegalovirus. In vitro tests confirmed that a few of the cytomegalovirus-associated TCR beta chains recognize cytomegalovirus antigens. A later genetic analysis reported fewer N-insertions in productive TCRs among donors in an Asian-associated ancestry cluster than the roughly 640-donor mean. A group of highly shared sequence variants was considered likely to be a technical artifact of the sequencing pipeline. Sequencing depth was assumed to be roughly uniform across donors in the presence/absence analyses, though that assumption may not hold. In a later analysis, 15,000 to 20,000 TCR beta sequences were associated with specific HLA alleles at a false discovery rate of 0.05. Because counts were too low, approximately 15 rarely observed V segments, including chromosome 9 orphons, were excluded from the earlier analysis of about 500 of the donors.

In the germline V gene, CDR1 corresponds to MNHNS and CDR2 to SASEGT. CDR3 length: 15 amino acids, cysteine to phenylalanine. Here the CDR3 DNA is all that survives: 45 bases in frame from base 1. V is cut back by 9 bases and J by 3 bases, with 9 bases in the junction unmatched. Receptor libraries were prepared by the immunoSEQ multiplex PCR assay. A mixture of 60 forward primers for TCR Vbeta segments and 13 reverse primers for TCR Jbeta segments was used in the multiplex PCR. The CDR3 region of rearranged TCR beta genes was amplified from genomic DNA by a multiplex PCR assay. On the Illumina HiSeq System, the amplified TCR beta libraries were sequenced as 87-base-pair reads. The authors processed their data as follows. In a later analysis, around 80 million unique TCR beta chains were counted across the 500 to 850 repertoires, and around 10 million of these chains were shared by at least two donors. To remove PCR and sequencing errors, raw reads were error-corrected and collapsed into unique sequences using a nearest-neighbor algorithm that merged closely related sequences. CDR3 sequences were aligned to IMGT reference sequences to assign V, D and J gene segments. Each retained sequence needed at least a six-nucleotide match to both a V gene segment and a J gene segment. A rearrangement counted as productive if the CDR3 had no stop codons and remained in frame with V and J, and every other rearrangement counted as non-productive. Following IMGT convention, CDR3 was defined as the stretch from the second conserved V-encoded cysteine to the conserved J-encoded phenylalanine. The earlier analysis of some 580 of the donors excluded any sequence lacking an unambiguous match to a single V gene segment. An earlier analysis of 500 to 700 of the donors classified V segments as functional when productive rearrangements were above 56.7% and as segregating when the standard deviation between donors was above 5%. A statistical classification framework was built to diagnose cytomegalovirus status from the catalog of TCR beta chain sequences. In a later analysis, V and J genes were assigned by comparing TCR nucleotide sequences against IMGT/GENE-DB human TR gene sequences. The TCRdist pipeline was used in a later analysis to assign CDR3 sequences and most-parsimonious VDJ recombination scenarios. A later analysis defined each TCR beta chain by its CDR3 amino acid sequence plus V-gene family, and excluded reads lacking a unique V-gene family. A later analysis removed roughly 590 highly shared, low-generation-probability nucleotide sequences to deal with suspected cross-contamination and a sequencing artifact. For each public chain, a later analysis derived a clonal expansion index from normalized ranks of inferred template counts within each repertoire. In a later analysis, generation probabilities were computed using a VDJ recombination model fitted to out-of-frame rearrangements, and the results were checked against IGoR. A later analysis scored TCR-TCR, TCR-HLA and TCR-CMV co-occurrence with hypergeometric tests, applying a repertoire-size bias correction to TCR pairs. To estimate false discovery rates, a later analysis permuted the HLA or CMV assignments 20 times. In a later analysis, co-occurring TCRs were grouped using DBSCAN, and TCRdist sequence similarity was added for clustering within HLA-allele-positive subsets. For co-occurrence clustering, repertoires with fewer than 30,000 or more than 120,000 public chains were excluded, along with five or six repertoires with anomalous nucleotide sharing. TCRdb took over this immuneACCESS table, retaining in-frame rearrangements with V and J assigned. Such tables are incomplete; in checked studies, under half of the missing clones stem from an unresolved V gene, and the remainder is unexplained. Clone size and V and J calls were adopted from that table, with D and trimming inferred from the DNA. The sample records 30,000 to 40,000 clones, around 70% of which are singletons. The ten largest clones take up about a tenth of the sample.

The TCR sequence derives from a man aged 35 to 55 in good health and CMV-seropositive. The sample comprised PBMCs. The chain employs TRBV6-1 and TRBJ2-2, and 8 junction bases match TRBD2. The base sequence is TGTGCCAGTCGGTGGGCGGGGGGATACACCGGGGAGCTGTTTTTT. Its product reads: CASRWAGGYTGELFF.